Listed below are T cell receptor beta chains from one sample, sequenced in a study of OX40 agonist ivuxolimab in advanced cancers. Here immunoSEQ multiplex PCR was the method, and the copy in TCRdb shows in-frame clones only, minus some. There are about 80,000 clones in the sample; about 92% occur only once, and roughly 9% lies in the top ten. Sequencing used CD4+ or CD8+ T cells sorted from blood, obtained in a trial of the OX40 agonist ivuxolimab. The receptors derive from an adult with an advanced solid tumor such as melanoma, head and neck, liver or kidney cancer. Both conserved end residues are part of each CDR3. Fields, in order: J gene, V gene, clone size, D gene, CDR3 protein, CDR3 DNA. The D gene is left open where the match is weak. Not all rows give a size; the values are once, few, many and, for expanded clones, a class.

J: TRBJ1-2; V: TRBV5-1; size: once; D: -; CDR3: CASSLYSVDYGYTF; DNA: TGCGCCAGCAGCTTGTACTCCGTGGACTATGGCTACACCTTC
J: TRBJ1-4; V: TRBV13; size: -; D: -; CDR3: CASSFGSREKLFF; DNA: TGTGCCAGCAGCTTCGGGTCGAGGGAAAAACTGTTTTTT
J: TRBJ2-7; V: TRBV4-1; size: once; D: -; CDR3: CASSQEGMWEQYF; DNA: TGCGCCAGCAGCCAAGAAGGTATGTGGGAGCAGTACTTC
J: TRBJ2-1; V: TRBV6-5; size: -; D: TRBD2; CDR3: CASSYSRGGQNEQFF; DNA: TGTGCCAGCAGTTACTCTCGGGGGGGCCAGAATGAGCAGTTCTTC
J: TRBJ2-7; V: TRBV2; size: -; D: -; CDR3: CAQLLEGARYEQYF; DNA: TGTGCCCAGCTGTTGGAGGGGGCCAGGTACGAGCAGTACTTC
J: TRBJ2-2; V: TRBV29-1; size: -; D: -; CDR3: CSGWGNTGELFF; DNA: TGCAGCGGCTGGGGGAACACCGGGGAGCTGTTTTTT
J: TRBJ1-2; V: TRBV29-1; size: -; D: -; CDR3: CSVAREDGYTF; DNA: TGCAGCGTTGCCAGGGAGGATGGCTACACCTTC
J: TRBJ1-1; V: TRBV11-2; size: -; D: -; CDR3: CASSSGTGYGLTEAFF; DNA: TGTGCCAGCAGCTCGGGGACGGGCTATGGGTTGACTGAAGCTTTCTTT
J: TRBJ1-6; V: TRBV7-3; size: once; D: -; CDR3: CASSLQGNSPLHF; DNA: TGTGCCAGCAGCTTACAGGGGAATTCACCCCTCCACTTT
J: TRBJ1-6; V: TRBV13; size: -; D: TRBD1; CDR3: CASSQLLGGAFSPLHF; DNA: TGTGCCAGCAGCCAACTTCTAGGGGGCGCTTTCTCACCCCTCCACTTT
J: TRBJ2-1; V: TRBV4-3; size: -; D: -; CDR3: CASSQDPTPSGYHYNEQFF; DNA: TGCGCCAGCAGCCAAGATCCGACTCCGAGTGGGTATCACTACAATGAGCAGTTCTTC
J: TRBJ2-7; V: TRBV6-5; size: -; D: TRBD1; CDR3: CASSYTGVGYEQYF; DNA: TGTGCCAGCAGTTACACAGGGGTCGGCTACGAGCAGTACTTC
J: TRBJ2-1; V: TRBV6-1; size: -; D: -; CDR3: CASSELGVSYNEQFF; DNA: TGTGCCAGCAGTGAATTGGGGGTCTCCTACAATGAGCAGTTCTTC
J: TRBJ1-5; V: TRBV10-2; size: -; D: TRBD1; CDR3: CASTDRLHSNQPQHF; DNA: TGCGCCAGCACGGACAGGCTGCATAGCAATCAGCCCCAGCATTTT
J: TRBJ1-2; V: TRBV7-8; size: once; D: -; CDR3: CASSGDGLYGYTF; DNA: TGTGCCAGCAGCGGGGACGGACTCTATGGCTACACCTTC
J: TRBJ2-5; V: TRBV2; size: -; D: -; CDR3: CASSVSWGAGETQYF; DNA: TGTGCCAGCAGTGTGAGTTGGGGGGCGGGAGAGACCCAGTACTTC
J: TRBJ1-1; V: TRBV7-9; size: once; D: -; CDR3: CASSGGPSNTEAFF; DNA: TGTGCCAGCAGCGGAGGACCTTCGAACACTGAAGCTTTCTTT
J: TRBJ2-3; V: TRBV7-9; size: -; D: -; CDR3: CASDTGQGWADTQYF; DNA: TGTGCCAGCGATACGGGACAAGGGTGGGCAGATACGCAGTATTTT
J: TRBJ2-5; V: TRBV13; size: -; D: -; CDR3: CASSSIGSEQYF; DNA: TGTGCCAGCAGCTCCATCGGTAGTGAGCAGTACTTC
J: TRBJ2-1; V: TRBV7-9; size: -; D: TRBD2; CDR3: CASSPLAGALEQFF; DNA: TGTGCCAGCAGCCCTCTAGCGGGGGCCCTTGAGCAGTTCTTC
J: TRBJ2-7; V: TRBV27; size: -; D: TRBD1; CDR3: CASSPGTVMYEQYF; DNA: TGTGCCAGCAGTCCCGGGACAGTGATGTACGAGCAGTACTTC
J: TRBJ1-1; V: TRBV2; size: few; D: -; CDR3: CASSAPGAGAFF; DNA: TGTGCCAGCAGTGCCCCGGGAGCCGGGGCTTTCTTT
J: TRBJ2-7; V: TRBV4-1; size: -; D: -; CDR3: CASSQISAGSSYEQYF; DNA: TGCGCCAGCAGCCAAATCAGTGCGGGCAGCTCCTACGAGCAGTACTTC
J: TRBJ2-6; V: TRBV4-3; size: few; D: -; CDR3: CASSQEGSSGANVLTF; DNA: TGCGCCAGCAGCCAAGAGGGCAGCTCTGGGGCCAACGTCCTGACTTTC